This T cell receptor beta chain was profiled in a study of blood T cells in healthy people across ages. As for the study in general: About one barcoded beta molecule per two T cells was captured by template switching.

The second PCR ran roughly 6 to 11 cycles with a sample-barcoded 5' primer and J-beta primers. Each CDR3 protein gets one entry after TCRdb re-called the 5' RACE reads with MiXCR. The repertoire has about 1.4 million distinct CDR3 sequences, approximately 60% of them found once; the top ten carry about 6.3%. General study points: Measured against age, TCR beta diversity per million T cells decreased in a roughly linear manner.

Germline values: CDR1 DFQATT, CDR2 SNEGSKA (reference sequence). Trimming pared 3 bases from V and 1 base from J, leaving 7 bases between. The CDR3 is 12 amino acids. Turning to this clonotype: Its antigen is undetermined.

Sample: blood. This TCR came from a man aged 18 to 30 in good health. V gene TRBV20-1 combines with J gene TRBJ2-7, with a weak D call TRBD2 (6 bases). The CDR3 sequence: CSASAGSYEQYF. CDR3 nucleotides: TGCAGTGCTAGCGCGGGGTCCTACGAGCAGTACTTC.